This T cell receptor beta chain was sequenced in a study of T-cell reconstitution after alpha-beta-depleted transplantation in children. Study-wide findings and caveats: High day-60 TCRbeta diversity in some patients came from surviving recipient T cells and thymic progenitors. As was reported, about two months after transplant, alpha-beta T cells came from several hundred expanded graft clones. T-cell numbers and diversity, one year after transplant, stemmed largely from T cells that were newly produced.

The TCRbeta library incorporated unique molecular identifiers. Via MiXCR, TCRdb re-called the PCR reads, giving one row per CDR3 protein. The sample has about 70,000 distinct CDR3 sequences, about 11% seen once. This clonotype was seen a few times. Its antigen is as yet unknown. The CDR3 length is 15 residues. Germline CDR1 is LGHDT and CDR2 is YNNKEL (reference sequence). With 8 bases clipped from V and 2 bases from J, the junction kept 9 bases outside the gene matches. The chain combines TRBV3-1 with TRBJ2-3; 8 positions agree with TRBD2. The material was PBMCs, obtained before TCRalphabeta/CD19-depleted stem cell transplant. The clonotype was recovered from a boy younger than 18 with acute myeloid leukemia, due to receive a stem cell transplant. The CDR3 sequence: CASCPGGLYTDTQYF. DNA of the CDR3: TGTGCCAGCTGCCCGGGAGGGCTGTACACAGATACGCAGTATTTT.